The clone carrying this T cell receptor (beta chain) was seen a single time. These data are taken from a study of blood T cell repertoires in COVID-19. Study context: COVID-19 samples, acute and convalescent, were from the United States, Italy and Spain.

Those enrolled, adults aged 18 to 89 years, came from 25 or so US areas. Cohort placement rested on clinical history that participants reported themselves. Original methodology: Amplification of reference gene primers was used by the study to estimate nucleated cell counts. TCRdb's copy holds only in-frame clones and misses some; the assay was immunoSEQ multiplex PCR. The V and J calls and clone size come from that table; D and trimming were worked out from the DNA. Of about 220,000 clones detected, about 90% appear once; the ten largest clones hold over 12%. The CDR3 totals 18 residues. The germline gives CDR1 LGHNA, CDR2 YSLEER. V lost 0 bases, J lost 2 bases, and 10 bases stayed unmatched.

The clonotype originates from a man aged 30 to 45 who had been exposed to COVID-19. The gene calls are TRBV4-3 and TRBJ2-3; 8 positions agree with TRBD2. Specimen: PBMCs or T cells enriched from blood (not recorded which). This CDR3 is CASSQDIVRGGFTDTQYF. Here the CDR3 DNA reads TGCGCCAGCAGCCAAGATATAGTACGGGGGGGATTCACAGATACGCAGTATTTT.